This T cell receptor (beta chain) was obtained from a study of blood T cells in healthy people across ages. Study-wide results and limits: Per million T cells, TCR beta diversity dropped roughly linearly as age increased.

A remark on this clonotype: Its matching antigen is unknown.

Using a J-beta primer mix together with a sample-barcoded 5' primer, a second PCR was run for about 7 to 12 cycles. MiXCR, run by TCRdb on the 5' RACE reads, gives a single entry per CDR3 protein. The repertoire consists of 1.6 million or so distinct CDR3 sequences, with about 32% occurring once and the leading ten covering around 11%. Sequenced: blood. The clonotype was recovered from a woman aged 30 to 39 in good health.

CDR3 bases: TGTGCCAGCAGCTTTTTCTGGGATCGTGGGCAGTTCTTC. This gives the protein CASSFFWDRGQFF. The chain joins TRBV7-8 to TRBJ2-1; D is uncertain. The CDR3 runs to 13 residues. Trimming stripped 3 bases from V and 12 bases from J, with 15 bases between. Germline V gene data show CDR1 as SGHVS and CDR2 as FQNEAQ.